This is a list of T cell receptor beta chains from one sample in a study of identical twins. TCRdb independently ran MiXCR on the 5' RACE reads; one entry per CDR3 protein. The sample consists of some 190,000 distinct CDR3 sequences, roughly 15% of them appearing once. A further study also used this sample, focusing on T cells expressing NK-cell markers.

Sequenced material: CD8+ T cells sorted from blood. Receptor source: a woman aged 18 to 35 in good health. Each CDR3 is given with its conserved first and last residue.

V gene	CDR3 protein
TRBV7-9	CASSRTYEQYF
TRBV29-1	CSVEDEVWGDTQYF
TRBV27	CASSSGGTSGPYNEQFF
TRBV3-1	CASSQGFRDGNTIYF
TRBV12-3/TRBV12-4	CASIDSGYNEQFF
TRBV6-2/TRBV6-3	CASSTGTTVLNYNEQFF
TRBV9	CVSSVGGFTYEQYF
TRBV5-1	CASGALAGEQYF
TRBV7-9	CASTTPGAYTGELFF
TRBV6-4	CASSASGGSTDTQYF
TRBV10-1	CASSDHTGELFF
TRBV7-2	CASQSSGGWTDTQYF
TRBV4-1	CASSPQGTDTQYF
TRBV6-1	CASHPRGGLNQPQHF
TRBV27	CASSSIGTGANEQYF
TRBV24-1	CATSDLDRVPSGANVLTF
TRBV5-4	CASSLLGSGDNEQFF
TRBV10-3	CAISLAGQGAREQYF
TRBV20-1	CSAQAPRAAQYF
TRBV29-1	CSVEGLRTGGYNEQFF
TRBV11-2	CASSRTVADPDTQYF
TRBV5-5	CASSWGLAGGNEQFF
TRBV4-2	CASSPLSGALPWYGYTF
TRBV2	CASTLLAGAYNEQFF
TRBV12-5	CASIAASGSFLDTQYF
TRBV20-1	CSARSREESYNEQFF
TRBV2	CASSDPKDRGNEQFF
TRBV19	CASGGTTGSYEQYF
TRBV5-6	CASSLGLAFGKNIQYF
TRBV20-1	CSARGLRDVSPFF
TRBV7-9	CASSNYWDIQYF
TRBV4-1	CASSPLSGQYNEQFF